This entry lists 8 T cell receptor beta chains sequenced from one sample in a study of post-analysis software for immune sequencing data. cDNA libraries for TCR beta contained unique molecular identifiers. TCRdb independently ran MiXCR on the PCR reads; one entry per CDR3 protein. The sample shows roughly 670,000 distinct CDR3 sequences, approximately 59% of them seen only once. These TCRs' antigens remain unknown. Study results and limitations: Included in a set of a few TRBV segments more frequent in patients than controls were TRBV5-6, TRBV5-1 and TRBV20-1.

The sample was blood. These receptors came from a girl aged 2-10 years with multiple sclerosis.

This chain links TRBV5-1 with TRBJ2-3, with 10 bases identical to TRBD1. Germline lookup yields CDR1 SGHRS and CDR2 YFSETQ. CDR3 length equals 15 residues. Germline trimming cut 4 bases from V and 4 bases from J; bases unmatched to any gene: 6. The CDR3 region is CASSVGQGLPDTQYF. The CDR3 DNA follows: TGCGCCAGCAGCGTGGGACAGGGGTTGCCAGATACGCAGTATTTT.

The rearrangement uses TRBV12-3 or TRBV12-4 and TRBJ2-7; no clear D. TRBJ2-5 matches the DNA end more closely, so the J call is doubtful. The CDR3 is 14 amino acids. As DNA, the CDR3 is TGTGCCAGCAGTTTAAACAGCATCGAAGAGACCCAGTACTTC. Translating gives CASSLNSIEETQYF.

The chain links TRBV7-9 to TRBJ2-7, with no clear D. CDR3 length: 13 amino acids. Germline lookup yields CDR1 SEHNR and CDR2 FQNEAQ (reference sequence). Trimming removed 0 bases at V and 2 bases at J, with 5 bases between. The CDR3 DNA reads TGTGCCAGCAGCTTAGCCGAGGCCTACGAGCAGTACTTC. Translated, it gives CASSLAEAYEQYF.

Written as DNA, the CDR3 is TGTGCCAGCAGTTTAGGGACTAGCCGGGCCTACAATGAGCAGTTCTTC. The encoded protein is CASSLGTSRAYNEQFF. The V call is TRBV12-3 or TRBV12-4, the J call TRBJ2-1; 8 bases map to TRBD2. Losses at the gene ends were 1 base for V and 2 bases for J; bases not matched to a gene: 4. This CDR3 is 16 amino acids long.

The chain is built from TRBV20-1 and TRBJ2-1, with D perhaps matching TRBD2 (6 bases). The CDR3 runs to 16 residues. Deletions cut 0 bases from V and 9 bases from J, with 21 bases between. From germline, CDR1 is DFQATT and CDR2 SNEGSKA (reference sequence). CDR3 nucleotides: TGCAGTGCTAGAGAGAGGGAAACTAGCAGGGTATCTGAGCAGTTCTTC. Translation gives CSARERETSRVSEQFF.

In its sample, this clonotype was seen a few times. The rearrangement joins TRBV20-1 to TRBJ2-1; 13 bases fit TRBD2. Germline V CDR1 and CDR2: DFQATT, SNEGSKA (reference sequence). The V segment lost 3 bases and the J segment 5 bases; nucleotides outside the gene matches: 4. The CDR3 is 15 residues long. CDR3: CSARFGLAGDNEQFF. The CDR3 nucleotides read TGCAGTGCTAGGTTTGGACTAGCGGGAGACAATGAGCAGTTCTTC.

The genes are TRBV4-2 and TRBJ2-3; 12 bases are a match to TRBD2. From germline, CDR1 is LGHNA and CDR2 YNFKEQ. The CDR3 length is 18 residues. Unmatched junction bases numbered 7, after V lost 2 bases and J lost 1 base. The CDR3 region has the DNA TGTGCCAGCAGCCAACTAGCGGGGGGGCCCGGCGGCACAGATACGCAGTATTTT. Its protein is CASSQLAGGPGGTDTQYF.

V and J are TRBV20-1 and TRBJ2-1, with 9 bases that match TRBD2. Germline V gives CDR1 DFQATT, CDR2 SNEGSKA (reference sequence). There are 14 residues in the CDR3. V trimming: 6 bases; J trimming: 2 bases; junction bases outside the gene matches: 5. The CDR3: CSADSGGAYNEQFF. The CDR3 region has the DNA TGCAGTGCGGATAGCGGGGGAGCCTACAATGAGCAGTTCTTC.